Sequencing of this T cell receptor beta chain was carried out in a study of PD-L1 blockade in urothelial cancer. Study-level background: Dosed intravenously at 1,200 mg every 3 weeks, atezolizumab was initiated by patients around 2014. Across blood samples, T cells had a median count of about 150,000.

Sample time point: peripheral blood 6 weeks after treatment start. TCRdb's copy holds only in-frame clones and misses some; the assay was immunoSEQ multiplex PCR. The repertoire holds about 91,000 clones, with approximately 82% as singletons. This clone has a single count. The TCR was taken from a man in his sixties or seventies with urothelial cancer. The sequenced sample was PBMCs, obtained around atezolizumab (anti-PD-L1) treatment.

The CDR3 protein is CASSVATGGWAFF. The CDR3 coding sequence is TGTGCCAGCAGCGTAGCTACAGGGGGCTGGGCTTTCTTT. The chain is built from TRBV9 and TRBJ1-1; 9 nucleotides align to TRBD1. CDR3 size: 13 residues. Germline CDR1 and CDR2: SGDLS and YYNGEE. J lost 11 bases, V lost 0 bases, and 5 bases had no gene match.